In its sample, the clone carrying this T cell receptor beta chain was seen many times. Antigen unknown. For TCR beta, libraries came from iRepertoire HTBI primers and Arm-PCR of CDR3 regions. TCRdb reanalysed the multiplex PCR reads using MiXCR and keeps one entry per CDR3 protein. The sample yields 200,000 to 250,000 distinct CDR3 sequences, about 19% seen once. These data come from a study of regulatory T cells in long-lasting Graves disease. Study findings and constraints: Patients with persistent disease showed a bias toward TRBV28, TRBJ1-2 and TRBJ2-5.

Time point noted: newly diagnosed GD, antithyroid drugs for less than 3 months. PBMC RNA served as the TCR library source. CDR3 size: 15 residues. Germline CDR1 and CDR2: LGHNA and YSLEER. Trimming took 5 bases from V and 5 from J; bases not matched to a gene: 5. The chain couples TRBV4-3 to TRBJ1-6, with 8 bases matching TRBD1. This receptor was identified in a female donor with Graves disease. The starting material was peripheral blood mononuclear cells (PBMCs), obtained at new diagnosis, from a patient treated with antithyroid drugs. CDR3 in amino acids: CASSLHRGNNSPLHF. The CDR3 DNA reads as TGCGCCAGCAGCTTGCACAGGGGGAATAATTCACCCCTCCACTTT.